A single sample gave rise to the 9 T cell receptor beta chains below, sequenced in a study of PD-1 blockade in classical Hodgkin lymphoma (dated by TCRdb to 2020 to 2022). The receptor library was made with the immunoSEQ multiplex PCR assay. TCRdb took over this immuneACCESS table, retaining in-frame rearrangements with V and J assigned. Such tables are incomplete; in checked studies, under half of the missing clones stem from an unresolved V gene, and the remainder is unexplained. Here the sample has approximately 84,000 clones; 89% occur a single time. The ten largest make up less than 25% of the sample. According to the study, the label for this sample's time point signals: cycle 1 day 1 (C1D1), immediately before nivolumab initiation. Every trial patient had relapsed after autologous stem cell transplantation, and cohorts A, B and C differed in prior brentuximab vedotin exposure. This specimen was peripheral blood mononuclear cells (PBMCs), taken at baseline. All receptors derive from a human donor with classical Hodgkin lymphoma.

J is TRBJ1-1 and V is TRBV27, with D perhaps matching TRBD1 (5 bases). There are 15 residues in the CDR3. Germline V lookup: CDR1 MNHEY, CDR2 SMNVEV (reference sequence). V was pared by 2 bases and J by 0 bases, with 10 bases between. CDR3 coding DNA: TGTGCCAGCAGTTTAGGGGCAGGTTTGAACACTGAAGCTTTCTTT. Its protein is CASSLGAGLNTEAFF.

The genes are TRBV11-3 and TRBJ2-7; 8 nucleotides align to TRBD1. In germline, CDR1 is SGHNT, CDR2 YENEEA. The CDR3 has 16 amino acids. Losses at the gene ends were 0 bases for V and 3 bases for J; bases not matched to a gene: 7. The CDR3 bases are TGTGCCAGCAGCTTAGATTCTCGACAGGGGAACTACGAGCAGTACTTC. Its translation is CASSLDSRQGNYEQYF.

The J gene is TRBJ2-2, the V gene TRBV18; D could derive from TRBD1 or TRBD2 (5 bases each). CDR1 is KGHSH, CDR2 LQKENI, per germline. The CDR3 totals 19 residues. Trimming took 1 base from V and 3 from J, leaving 21 bases between them. The CDR3 bases are TGTGCCAGCTCACCACTACCGGGGCGCCAAGCATCGGACACCGGGGAGCTGTTTTTT. Amino acids: CASSPLPGRQASDTGELFF.

V is TRBV19 and J is TRBJ2-1; the match to TRBD1 covers 9 bases. Looked up from germline, CDR1 is LNHDA and CDR2 is SQIVND (reference sequence). The CDR3 totals 15 residues. V was clipped by 3 bases and J by 7 bases; unmatched bases: 7. The CDR3 bases are TGTGCCAGTAGTATGCCGGGACAGGGTGCTAATGAGCAGTTCTTC. Its translation: CASSMPGQGANEQFF.

The J gene is TRBJ1-5, the V gene TRBV28; D gene uncertain. V was shortened by 6 bases and J by 11 bases, with 14 bases between the two germline ends. The germline V gene encodes CDR1 MDHEN and CDR2 SYDVKM. The CDR3 has 12 residues. The CDR3 spells CASSAARLSQHF. Here the CDR3 DNA reads TGTGCCAGCAGCGCCGCCCGCCTGTCCCAGCATTTT.

This chain uses TRBV7-9 with TRBJ2-1; no definite D call. The germline V and J ends were trimmed by 4 bases and 4 bases, with 5 bases remaining between them. The CDR3 is 12 residues long. From germline, CDR1 is SEHNR and CDR2 FQNEAQ (reference sequence). The CDR3 nucleotides read TGTGCCAGCAGCTCTTTATACAATGAGCAGTTCTTC. Its protein is CASSSLYNEQFF.

This clone was observed a handful of times. This chain uses TRBV6-1 with TRBJ2-7, with TRBD1 identical over 9 bases. With 3 bases clipped from V and 2 bases from J, the junction kept 5 bases outside the gene matches. The germline CDR1 and CDR2 sequences are MNHNS and SASEGT. The CDR3 has 15 residues. The CDR3 here is CASSEVGQGPYEQYF. The CDR3 nucleotides read TGTGCCAGCAGTGAGGTGGGACAGGGCCCCTACGAGCAGTACTTC.

About this clone: Other DNA sequences from this sample encode an identical CDR3 as well. The chain has TRBV2 and TRBJ2-7; 7 bases match TRBD1. This CDR3 comprises 13 residues. CDR1 is SNHLY, CDR2 FYNNEI, per germline. The junction had 3 bases not matched to a gene; V was cut back by 7 bases and J by 0 bases. CDR3 DNA: TGTGCCAGCAAACGGGACAGCTCCTACGAGCAGTACTTC. Its protein is CASKRDSSYEQYF.

This rearrangement joins TRBV6-5 to TRBJ2-2; TRBD1 aligns across 7 bases. The V gene's germline CDR1 is MNHEY and CDR2 SVGAGI. V lost 6 bases to trimming and J lost 3 bases; unmatched junction nucleotides: 7. CDR3 length: 15 residues. Here the CDR3 reads CASRGTERDTGELFF. The CDR3 DNA reads TGTGCCAGCAGGGGGACAGAGAGGGACACCGGGGAGCTGTTTTTT.